This T cell receptor (beta chain) emerged from a study of shared clonotypes between healthy human individuals. Here immunoSEQ multiplex PCR was the method, and the copy in TCRdb shows in-frame clones only, minus some. The data hold about 1.5 million clones, with roughly 96% observed a single time. V was cut by 5 bases and J by 4 bases, with 10 bases left in between. CDR1 and CDR2 from the germline V gene are SEHNR and FQNEAQ (reference sequence). This CDR3 is built from 13 residues. The J gene is TRBJ2-3, the V gene TRBV7-9; no clear D gene. The clonotype was recovered from a man aged 25-45 years in good health. The material sequenced was naive CD4+ T cells sorted from blood. As to subset: CD45RA+ positively selected. The CDR3 DNA sequence: TGTGCCAGCAGCCCAAAAGGTCCAGATACGCAGTATTTT. Translating gives CASSPKGPDTQYF.